This T cell receptor beta chain is drawn from a study of blood T cell repertoires in COVID-19. On the study more broadly: Sites across the United States, Italy and Spain contributed samples from acute and convalescent COVID-19. PBMCs, B-cell-depleted T cells, or T cells provided the cDNA or gDNA that made up the material.

Clones were sequenced by immunoSEQ multiplex PCR, and TCRdb holds only the in-frame ones, with some missing. The sample lists 130,000 to 150,000 clones, 65% to 85% occurring once. Trimming left V 6 bases short and J 7 bases short, with 10 bases between. The germline V gene encodes CDR1 LNHDA and CDR2 SQIVND (reference sequence). This CDR3 spans 12 amino acids. Sequenced input: peripheral blood. The receptor comes from a woman in her fifties or sixties with acute or convalescent COVID-19. V gene TRBV19 combines with J gene TRBJ2-1; D remains ambiguous. DNA of the CDR3: TGTGCCAGTAGCTTTCTCAGGAATGAGCAGTTCTTC. As protein: CASSFLRNEQFF.